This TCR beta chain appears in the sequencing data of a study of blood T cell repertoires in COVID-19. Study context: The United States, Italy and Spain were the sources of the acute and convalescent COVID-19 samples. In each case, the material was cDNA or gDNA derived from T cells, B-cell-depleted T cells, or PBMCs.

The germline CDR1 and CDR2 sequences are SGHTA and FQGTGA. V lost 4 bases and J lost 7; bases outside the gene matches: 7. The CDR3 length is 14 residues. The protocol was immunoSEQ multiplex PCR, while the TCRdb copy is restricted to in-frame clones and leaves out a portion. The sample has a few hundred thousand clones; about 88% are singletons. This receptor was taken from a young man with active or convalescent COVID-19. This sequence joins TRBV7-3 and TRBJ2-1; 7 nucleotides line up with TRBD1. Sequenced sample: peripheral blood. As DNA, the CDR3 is TGTGCCAGCAGCTCAGAGACAGGGTCGAATGAGCAGTTCTTC. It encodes CASSSETGSNEQFF.